This T cell receptor beta chain was recovered during a study of beta chain features in type 1 diabetes. Whole-study results and caveats: Relative to healthy donors, patients appeared to have naive, central memory and Treg TCRB repertoires that were more similar. Cells with high TCR expression could be over-represented by cDNA sequencing. Shortening that was moderate but significant affected the TCRB CDR3s of Type 1 diabetes patients in all four CD4+ subsets.

Concerning this clone: The antigen remains undetermined.

Sampling consisted of one heparinised blood draw per donor, averaging about 116 mL. Stem cell-like memory, regulatory, central memory and naive CD4+ cells were sorted via CD45RO/CCR7/CD25/CD127/CD95/CD27. The whole isolated RNA underwent reverse transcription, so sequencing captured expressed TCRB transcripts. Method: immunoSEQ multiplex PCR; TCRdb's copy keeps in-frame clones and lacks some. Of some 280,000 clones listed, approximately 15% were seen once; the top ten hold about 0.015%. Looked up from germline, CDR1 is MDHEN and CDR2 is SYDVKM. The CDR3 contains 18 residues. J lost 4 bases, V lost 2 bases, and 7 bases had no gene match.

The source material was naive CD4+ T cells from blood. The receptor's source is a man younger than 40 with type 1 diabetes. The gene calls are TRBV28 and TRBJ2-1; 14 bases map to TRBD2. CDR3 amino acids: CASSLPPRLAGGYNEQFF. In DNA, the CDR3 is TGTGCCAGCAGTTTACCCCCGCGACTAGCGGGAGGGTACAATGAGCAGTTCTTC.